These 26 T cell receptor beta chains came from one sample sequenced in a study of T cell responses to AZD1222 COVID-19 vaccine (dated by TCRdb to 2020 to 2022). What the time point label conveys for this sample: about 28 days (+/-7) after the second vaccine dose. To prepare the library, the immunoSEQ multiplex PCR assay was applied. TCRdb took over this immuneACCESS table, retaining in-frame rearrangements with V and J assigned. Such tables are incomplete; in checked studies, under half of the missing clones stem from an unresolved V gene, and the remainder is unexplained. The sample yields around 120,000 clones; 93% were counted once. The ten largest clonotypes hold approximately 5% of the sample. Material: peripheral blood, obtained 28 days after the second AZD1222 dose. The receptor set was obtained from an adult who received the AZD1222 COVID-19 vaccine.

This clone was recorded only once. The V gene is TRBV5-1, the J gene TRBJ2-1; 8 bases are a match to TRBD2. Germline V gene data show CDR1 as SGHRS and CDR2 as YFSETQ. This CDR3 is 15 amino acids long. Trimming removed 3 bases from V and 7 bases from J; junction bases left unmatched: 9. The chain's CDR3 is CASSYSGSAWNEQFF. CDR3 DNA: TGCGCCAGCAGCTACAGCGGGAGTGCCTGGAATGAGCAGTTCTTC.

V gene TRBV30 combines with J gene TRBJ1-4; TRBD1 is a possible D gene (6 bases). The length of the CDR3 is 13 residues. V lost 1 base to trimming and J lost 8 bases, with 11 bases between them. Germline CDR1 GTSNPN, CDR2 SVGIG (reference sequence). The CDR3 region has the DNA TGTGCCTGGAGTGGGGGGCTTGGGGAAAAACTGTTTTTT. Encoded protein: CAWSGGLGEKLFF.

This sequence joins TRBV5-1 and TRBJ1-2; weak D call: TRBD1 (5 bases). CDR3 size: 12 residues. With 7 bases removed from V and 8 bases from J, the gap between germline ends came to 15 bases. Germline-derived CDR1 and CDR2 are SGHRS and YFSETQ. CDR3 DNA: TGCGCCAGCCGGGACTCAAGGCGGGGCTACACCTTC. It specifies CASRDSRRGYTF.

This clone was found once. V and J are TRBV7-2 and TRBJ2-5; 7 bases are shared with TRBD2. Unmatched junction bases numbered 14, after V lost 2 bases and J lost 5 bases. This CDR3 is 17 amino acids long. Germline CDR1 and CDR2: SGHTA and FQGNSA. CDR3 amino acids: CASSLMGLTPPQETQYF. CDR3 sequence (DNA): TGTGCCAGCAGCTTAATGGGACTAACCCCCCCGCAGGAGACCCAGTACTTC.

Concerning this clone: One end of the junction does not line up with germline, which may come from a read error. DNA of the CDR3: TGTGCTAGCAGCCAAGGACTAGCGGGTTCCCAAGAGACCCAGTACTTC. It is translated as CASSQGLAGSQETQYF. The J gene is TRBJ2-5, the V gene TRBV7-7; 11 bases map to TRBD2. The CDR3 totals 16 residues. Germline V gene lookup returns CDR1 SSHAT and CDR2 FNYEAQ (reference sequence).

For this clone: The junction shows a germline mismatch at one end, possibly a read error. Here the CDR3 reads CASSPGLAGTGELFF. The CDR3, as DNA: TGTGCTAGCAGCCCGGGACTAGCGGGGACCGGGGAGCTGTTTTTT. This chain joins TRBV7-7 and TRBJ2-2; TRBD2 aligns across 13 bases. Germline loops: CDR1 SSHAT, CDR2 FNYEAQ (reference sequence). The CDR3 runs 15 residues.

V and J are TRBV2 and TRBJ2-4, with TRBD2 matching over 8 bases. In germline, CDR1 is SNHLY, CDR2 FYNNEI. J lost 0 bases, V lost 6 bases, and 4 bases had no gene match. The CDR3 has 15 residues. The CDR3 DNA sequence: TGTGCCAGCAGGTCACTAGCGGTAGCCAAAAACATTCAGTACTTC. It encodes CASRSLAVAKNIQYF.

This clone was detected only once. The gene calls are TRBV19 and TRBJ2-7; D remains unclear. Germline V gene lookup returns CDR1 LNHDA and CDR2 SQIVND (reference sequence). This CDR3 has 13 amino acids. Trimming took 5 bases from V and 4 from J, leaving 12 bases between them. CDR3 bases: TGTGCCAGTAGTGTTTCAGTATCATACGAGCAGTACTTC. It translates to CASSVSVSYEQYF.

The chain has TRBV2 and TRBJ2-2, with a possible D match to TRBD1 (5 bases). V was clipped by 2 bases and J by 1 base, with 5 bases between them. There are 14 residues in the CDR3. Germline V gene data show CDR1 as SNHLY and CDR2 as FYNNEI. The DNA for the CDR3 is TGTGCCAGCAGTGAACAGGGGAACACCGGGGAGCTGTTTTTT. Amino acid sequence: CASSEQGNTGELFF.

This chain joins TRBV29-1 and TRBJ2-2; TRBD2 matches at 7 bases. The CDR3 spans 14 residues. Germline V gives CDR1 SQVTM, CDR2 ANQGSEA. The V segment lost 6 bases and the J segment 0 bases; nucleotides outside the gene matches: 4. The CDR3 DNA sequence: TGCAGCGTATGCAGCGGGACGAACACCGGGGAGCTGTTTTTT. The encoded protein is CSVCSGTNTGELFF.

The rearrangement joins TRBV27 to TRBJ1-6; D is undetermined. V lost 6 bases to trimming and J lost 10 bases, with 10 bases between them. Germline values: CDR1 MNHEY, CDR2 SMNVEV (reference sequence). The length of the CDR3 is 12 residues. CDR3 nucleotide sequence: TGTGCCAGCAGCTTTTTACGGTCACCCCTCCACTTT. It encodes CASSFLRSPLHF.

The rearrangement uses TRBV28 and TRBJ2-3, with D perhaps TRBD2 (5 bases). The ends were cut back, 2 bases at V and 5 bases at J, with 17 bases in the middle. The CDR3 runs to 16 residues. Germline-derived CDR1 and CDR2 are MDHEN and SYDVKM. Here the CDR3 reads CASSLTLAPAQDTQYF. The DNA of the CDR3 is TGTGCCAGCAGTTTAACTCTAGCCCCCGCTCAAGATACGCAGTATTTT.

This clone is a singleton in its sample. The rearrangement uses TRBV2 and TRBJ1-4, with D hard to call. The germline CDR1 and CDR2 sequences are SNHLY and FYNNEI. The CDR3 totals 16 residues. Trimming left V 4 bases short and J 2 bases short, with 14 bases between. The DNA of the CDR3 is TGTGCCAGCAGTGTCGCCCTACAAGGGACTAATGAAAAACTGTTTTTT. Translating it yields CASSVALQGTNEKLFF.

The rearrangement joins TRBV5-1 to TRBJ1-1, with a weak D call TRBD1 (5 bases). The length of the CDR3 is 13 residues. CDR1 is SGHRS and CDR2 is YFSETQ in the germline V gene. Trimming stripped 0 bases from V and 4 bases from J, with 7 bases between. This CDR3 is CASSLAGATEAFF. The CDR3 region has the DNA TGCGCCAGCAGCTTGGCTGGGGCCACTGAAGCTTTCTTT.

CDR3 loop: CASRPRGINSPLHF. The DNA for the CDR3 is TGTGCCAGCAGGCCCCGGGGGATTAATTCACCCCTCCACTTT. The chain employs TRBV6-5 and TRBJ1-6; D is perhaps TRBD1 (5 bases). This CDR3 contains 14 residues. V was trimmed by 6 bases and J by 6 bases, leaving 12 bases between them. Germline V gives CDR1 MNHEY, CDR2 SVGAGI.

The chain couples TRBV20-1 to TRBJ2-7; D could derive from TRBD1 or TRBD2 (6 bases each). Trimming removed 3 bases from V and 3 bases from J, with 21 bases in between. Germline V gene sequence: CDR1 DFQATT, CDR2 SNEGSKA (reference sequence). The length of the CDR3 is 16 residues. CDR3 protein: CSASNREGGPIYEQYF. DNA of the CDR3: TGCAGTGCTAGTAACAGGGAAGGAGGGCCGATCTACGAGCAGTACTTC.

The chain carries TRBV9 and TRBJ2-3; 9 bases match TRBD2. Per germline, CDR1 SGDLS and CDR2 YYNGEE. CDR3 length: 16 amino acids. V was clipped by 0 bases and J by 1 base; unmatched bases: 3. The CDR3 spells CASSVVPSGGTDTQYF. The DNA for the CDR3 is TGTGCCAGCAGCGTAGTCCCTAGCGGGGGCACAGATACGCAGTATTTT.

The chain's CDR3 is CASSLKMQGGTEAFF. CDR3 DNA: TGTGCCAGCAGCTTAAAAATGCAGGGAGGCACTGAAGCTTTCTTT. The chain couples TRBV7-2 to TRBJ1-1; TRBD1 is a possible D gene (5 bases). This CDR3 region has 15 residues. V was cut by 2 bases and J by 4 bases, with 14 bases left in between. CDR1 is SGHTA, CDR2 FQGNSA, per germline.

This clone was seen only once. The gene calls are TRBV18 and TRBJ1-1; TRBD1 aligns across 7 bases. Trimming at V came to 5 bases and at J to 7 bases, leaving 16 bases not matched to a gene. Germline V gene data show CDR1 as KGHSH and CDR2 as LQKENI. The CDR3 contains 16 residues. The CDR3 sequence is CASSINAHPGQNEAFF. CDR3 coding DNA: TGTGCCAGCTCAATAAATGCCCATCCGGGACAGAATGAAGCTTTCTTT.

This chain joins TRBV5-6 and TRBJ1-6; D perhaps matches TRBD1 (6 bases). Germline CDR1 reads SGHDT; CDR2 reads YYEEEE. This CDR3 region has 18 residues. With 0 bases removed from V and 0 bases from J, the gap between germline ends came to 13 bases. The CDR3 here is CASSLGRQVTSYNSPLHF. The CDR3 DNA follows: TGTGCCAGCAGCTTGGGTCGACAGGTTACCTCCTATAATTCACCCCTCCACTTT.

The chain joins TRBV6-5 to TRBJ2-3; D is possibly TRBD1 (6 bases). The CDR3 runs to 14 residues. V shed 4 bases and J shed 0 bases, with 8 bases lying between them. Germline CDR1 reads MNHEY; CDR2 reads SVGAGI. Written as DNA, the CDR3 is TGTGCCAGCAGTTGGACAGCAAGCACAGATACGCAGTATTTT. Its protein is CASSWTASTDTQYF.

The chain couples TRBV2 to TRBJ2-7; 7 positions match TRBD1. With V trimmed by 6 bases and J by 8 bases, 7 bases remained unmatched. In germline, CDR1 is SNHLY, CDR2 FYNNEI. The CDR3 is 12 residues long. The CDR3, as DNA: TGTGCCAGCAGGGGTGACAGGGTGAAGCAGTACTTC. Protein: CASRGDRVKQYF.

The rearrangement links TRBV3-1 (or the pseudogene TRBV3-2) to TRBJ1-1; possible D gene TRBD1, 6 bases. This CDR3 comprises 16 residues. V gave up 2 bases and J gave up 5 bases, with 18 bases separating them. Germline V gives CDR1 LGHDT, CDR2 YNNKEL (reference sequence). CDR3 residues: CASSQSGAAGRTEAFF. In DNA form, the CDR3 reads TGTGCCAGCAGCCAATCGGGGGCAGCGGGCCGAACTGAAGCTTTCTTT.

The rearrangement uses TRBV27 and TRBJ1-2, with D possibly matching TRBD1 (5 bases). V gave up 3 bases and J gave up 8 bases, with 13 bases separating them. Germline CDR1 is MNHEY and CDR2 is SMNVEV (reference sequence). The CDR3 is 13 residues long. CDR3 protein: CASSFWGRDGYTF. The CDR3 nucleotides read TGTGCCAGCAGTTTTTGGGGGAGAGACGGCTACACCTTC.

The rearrangement joins TRBV4-1 to TRBJ1-6, with 7 bases identical to TRBD1. Germline CDR1 reads MGHRA; CDR2 reads YSYEKL. This CDR3 contains 18 residues. The junction had 10 bases not matched to a gene; V was cut back by 3 bases and J by 2 bases. The CDR3 is CASSQDQGDFTYNSPLHF. In DNA, the CDR3 is TGCGCCAGCAGCCAGGACCAGGGGGATTTTACCTATAATTCACCCCTCCACTTT.

Only one count was recorded for this clone. The V call is TRBV3-1 (or the pseudogene TRBV3-2), the J call TRBJ1-3; no reliable D call. The CDR3 sequence is 12 residues long. With 1 base removed from V and 7 bases from J, the gap between germline ends came to 5 bases. Germline CDR1 reads LGHDT; CDR2 reads YNNKEL (reference sequence). The CDR3 DNA is TGTGCCAGCAGCCAAGTCCGGAACACCATATATTTT. Its protein product is CASSQVRNTIYF.